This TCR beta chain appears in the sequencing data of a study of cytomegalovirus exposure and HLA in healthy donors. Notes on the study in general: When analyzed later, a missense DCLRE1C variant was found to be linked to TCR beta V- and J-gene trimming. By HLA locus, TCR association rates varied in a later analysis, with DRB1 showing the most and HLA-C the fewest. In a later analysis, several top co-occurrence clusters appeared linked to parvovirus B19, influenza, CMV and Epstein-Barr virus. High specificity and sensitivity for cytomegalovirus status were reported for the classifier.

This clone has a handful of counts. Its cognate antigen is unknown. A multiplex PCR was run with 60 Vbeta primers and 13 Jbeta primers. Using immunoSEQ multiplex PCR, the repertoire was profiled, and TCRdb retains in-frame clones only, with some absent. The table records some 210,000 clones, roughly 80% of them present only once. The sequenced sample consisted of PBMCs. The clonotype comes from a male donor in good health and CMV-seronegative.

CDR3 DNA sequence: TGTGCCAGCAGCCAATCACGGGGAAACACTGAAGCTTTCTTT. It encodes CASSQSRGNTEAFF. V and J are TRBV16 and TRBJ1-1, with D hard to call. The germline V and J ends were trimmed by 0 bases and 2 bases, with 7 bases remaining between them. This CDR3 has 14 amino acids. Germline V gene sequence: CDR1 KGHSY, CDR2 FQNENV.